This passage covers 20 T cell receptor beta chains from one sample sequenced in a study of T cell responses to AZD1222 COVID-19 vaccine. This table comes from immunoSEQ multiplex PCR, and its TCRdb copy is limited to in-frame clones, with some not included. The sample has under 200,000 clones, 85% to 95% seen once. Here the sequenced sample was peripheral blood, taken on day 0 of AZD1222 vaccination. These receptors were collected from an adult in good health.

The chain has TRBV27 and TRBJ1-1; D might be TRBD1 (6 bases). The CDR3 is 14 residues long. Germline V gene sequence: CDR1 MNHEY, CDR2 SMNVEV (reference sequence). Trimming took off 6 bases at V and 1 base at J, with 12 bases between the two ends. The CDR3 coding sequence is TGTGCCAGCAGGCGGACAGCTGGGAACACTGAAGCTTTCTTT. Translation: CASRRTAGNTEAFF.

This chain links TRBV14 with TRBJ2-1; 10 bases agree with TRBD2. Germline V gives CDR1 SGHDN, CDR2 FVKESK. The CDR3 spans 15 residues. Germline trimming cut 6 bases from V and 4 bases from J; bases unmatched to any gene: 6. The CDR3 loop reads CASSLRAGGYNEQFF. The CDR3, as DNA: TGTGCCAGCAGTTTGCGAGCGGGGGGGTACAATGAGCAGTTCTTC.

The rearrangement uses TRBV27 and TRBJ2-1; weak D call: TRBD1 (6 bases). In germline, CDR1 is MNHEY, CDR2 SMNVEV (reference sequence). The CDR3 covers 15 residues. The V end was cut by 1 base, the J end by 7 bases, with 14 bases between. CDR3 nucleotide sequence: TGTGCCAGCAGTTTATGGGGGCCCAAAGGTAATGAGCAGTTCTTC. Translating gives CASSLWGPKGNEQFF.

The chain couples TRBV3-1 (or the pseudogene TRBV3-2) to TRBJ1-1; 7 bases are shared with TRBD1. The CDR3 sequence is 13 residues long. Germline CDR1 reads LGHDT; CDR2 reads YNNKEL (reference sequence). V shed 8 bases, J shed 0 bases, and the junction held 3 bases outside the gene matches. The CDR3 here is CASGDSMNTEAFF. Here the CDR3 DNA reads TGTGCCAGCGGGGACAGCATGAACACTGAAGCTTTCTTT.

The count of this clone is one. The gene calls are TRBV2 and TRBJ2-5; D is possibly TRBD1 (7 bases). CDR3 length: 17 residues. Trimming removed 3 bases at V and 2 bases at J, with 19 bases between. Germline CDR1 is SNHLY and CDR2 is FYNNEI. The CDR3 loop reads CASSDVQGLGGQETQYF. The CDR3 DNA sequence: TGTGCCAGCAGTGATGTACAGGGGTTGGGGGGACAAGAGACCCAGTACTTC.

J is TRBJ1-2 and V is TRBV19, with no clear D. The germline V gene encodes CDR1 LNHDA and CDR2 SQIVND (reference sequence). With 2 bases removed from V and 7 bases from J, the gap between germline ends came to 11 bases. The CDR3 spans 13 residues. CDR3 DNA: TGTGCCAGTAGTATACGGGCCTTCCCTGGCTACACCTTC. This encodes CASSIRAFPGYTF.

The chain couples TRBV7-9 to TRBJ2-5; TRBD1 or TRBD2 may be the D gene (6 bases each). The V end lost 5 bases, the J end lost 4 bases, and 17 bases lay between the germline ends. There are 15 residues in the CDR3. CDR1 and CDR2 from the germline V gene are SEHNR and FQNEAQ (reference sequence). The CDR3 region has the DNA TGTGCCAGCAGCCTAAGCCAGGAGGGGGGAGAGACCCAGTACTTC. It yields the protein CASSLSQEGGETQYF. The whole variable domain, remainder taken from reference TRBV7-9 and TRBJ2-5, is DTGVSQNPRHKITKRGQNVTFRCDPISEHNRLYWYRQTLGQGPEFLTYFQNEAQLEKSRLLSDRFSAERPKGSFSTLEIQRTEQGDSAMYLCASSLSQEGGETQYFGPGTRLLVL.

The J gene is TRBJ2-3, the V gene TRBV7-7; D remains unclear. The CDR3 runs to 13 residues. The germline V gene has CDR1 SSHAT and CDR2 FNYEAQ (reference sequence). Between the trimmed V and J ends, which lost 1 base and 0 bases, there was a span of 2 bases. The CDR3 here is CASSLDSTDTQYF. The CDR3 bases are TGTGCCAGCAGCTTAGACAGCACAGATACGCAGTATTTT.

This chain joins TRBV2 and TRBJ1-1, with a possible D match to TRBD1 (5 bases). The CDR3 runs 13 residues. The V and J ends lost 2 bases and 3 bases respectively, with 7 bases between them. Germline V gene sequence: CDR1 SNHLY, CDR2 FYNNEI. The CDR3 loop is CASSETGYTEAFF. CDR3 DNA sequence: TGTGCCAGCAGTGAAACAGGTTACACTGAAGCTTTCTTT. Combining the CDR3 with reference TRBV2 and TRBJ1-1 gives the whole variable domain EPEVTQTPSHQVTQMGQEVILRCVPISNHLYFYWYRQILGQKVEFLVSFYNNEISEKSEIFDDQFSVERPDGSNFTLKIRSTKLEDSAMYFCASSETGYTEAFFGQGTRLTVV.

The V call is TRBV2, the J call TRBJ1-1; possibly TRBD1 for D (5 bases). The V end was cut by 6 bases, the J end by 1 base, with 12 bases between. Per the germline V gene, CDR1 is SNHLY and CDR2 is FYNNEI. The CDR3 runs 14 residues. DNA of the CDR3: TGTGCCAGCAGGACCAGGGTAGCGAACACTGAAGCTTTCTTT. Translated: CASRTRVANTEAFF.

The rearrangement links TRBV27 to TRBJ2-5; 7 nucleotides line up with TRBD1. With V trimmed by 8 bases and J by 0 bases, 9 bases remained unmatched. This CDR3 spans 15 amino acids. In germline, CDR1 is MNHEY, CDR2 SMNVEV (reference sequence). CDR3 nucleotide sequence: TGTGCCAGCCGTAGAGGGGGCCGTCACCAAGAGACCCAGTACTTC. This gives the protein CASRRGGRHQETQYF.

This chain joins TRBV21-1 and TRBJ2-7. TRBV21-1 is marked as a pseudogene. CDR3 size: 11 residues. The CDR3 spells CASSKRNEQYF. CDR3 coding DNA: TGTGCCAGCAGCAAACGGAACGAGCAGTACTTC.

The chain recombines TRBV6-5 with TRBJ1-6; no reliable D call. Trimming left V 6 bases short and J 0 bases short, with 9 bases between. The CDR3 sequence is 15 residues long. CDR1 and CDR2 from the germline V gene are MNHEY and SVGAGI. CDR3: CASSLRDSYNSPLHF. The CDR3 DNA reads TGTGCCAGCAGCCTAAGGGACTCCTATAATTCACCCCTCCACTTT.

CDR3: CASRRGTDSWGYTF. CDR3 DNA: TGTGCCAGCAGACGAGGGACGGACTCTTGGGGCTACACCTTC. V is TRBV27 and J is TRBJ1-2, with a possible D match to TRBD1 (5 bases). The CDR3 contains 14 residues. CDR1 and CDR2 from the germline V gene are MNHEY and SMNVEV (reference sequence). V shed 6 bases and J shed 8 bases, with 19 bases lying between them.

This clone was detected only once. The V gene is TRBV10-3, the J gene TRBJ2-7; D unresolved. The germline V and J ends were trimmed by 4 bases and 3 bases, with 13 bases remaining between them. The CDR3 extends over 14 amino acids. Per the germline V gene, CDR1 is ENHRY and CDR2 is SYGVKD. CDR3: CAISAELPIYEQYF. In nucleotides, the CDR3 is TGTGCCATCAGTGCGGAACTACCCATCTACGAGCAGTACTTC.

The chain uses TRBV5-8 and TRBJ1-1, with a tentative D call TRBD1 (5 bases). Germline V gene data show CDR1 as SGHTS and CDR2 as YDEGEE. This CDR3 has 14 residues. Trimming took off 4 bases at V and 6 bases at J, with 16 bases between the two ends. In nucleotides, the CDR3 is TGTGCCAGCAGCATGGGGGGAGTCGTCTCTGAAGCTTTCTTT. It codes for CASSMGGVVSEAFF.

A few counts support this clone. The rearrangement joins TRBV21-1 to TRBJ2-1; TRBD1, the table's D call, was not compared with the DNA. TRBV21-1 is given as a pseudogene. The CDR3 length is 11 residues. This CDR3 is CASGLIDEQFF. DNA for the CDR3: TGTGCCAGCGGGCTGATAGATGAGCAGTTCTTC.

CDR3 region: CASSLTSGAYEQYF. The CDR3 DNA follows: TGTGCCAGCAGTTTGACTAGCGGCGCCTACGAGCAGTACTTC. The chain has TRBV6-6 and TRBJ2-7, with 9 nucleotides matching TRBD2. This CDR3 is 14 amino acids long. The germline V gene has CDR1 MNHNY and CDR2 SVGAGI (reference sequence). V was clipped by 4 bases and J by 2 bases; unmatched bases: 3.

The rearrangement uses TRBV29-1 and TRBJ2-7, with 7 bases fitting TRBD1. J gave up 7 bases and V 5 bases, and 8 bases lay outside the gene matches. The CDR3 has 12 residues. Germline CDR1 SQVTM, CDR2 ANQGSEA. CDR3 sequence reads: CSVTTGTGEQYF. The DNA for the CDR3 is TGCAGCGTTACGACAGGGACGGGGGAGCAGTACTTC.

The chain uses TRBV3-1 (or the pseudogene TRBV3-2) and TRBJ1-2; a possible D gene is TRBD1 (5 bases). With 5 bases removed from V and 7 bases from J, the gap between germline ends came to 20 bases. The germline gives CDR1 LGHDT, CDR2 YNNKEL (reference sequence). The CDR3 is 15 amino acids. CDR3 amino acids: CASSSTGLPYSGYTF. CDR3 DNA sequence: TGTGCCAGCAGCTCTACAGGACTGCCTTATTCTGGCTACACCTTC.